This is a list of T cell receptor beta chains from one sample in a study of T cells expressing NK-cell markers. TCRdb re-called the 5' RACE reads; every CDR3 protein appears as one record, without DNA. This table holds 350,000 to 500,000 distinct CDR3 sequences. Sequencing was performed on blood T cells: a sorted CD56 or NKG2C T cell subset, CD4+ or CD8+ T cells, or bulk PBMC T cells (not recorded which). The receptor set was obtained from a woman between 18 and 75 years old in good health. Both conserved end residues are part of each CDR3.

v_gene: TRBV27
j_gene: TRBJ2-6
CDR3aa: CASLGGTGANVLTF

v_gene: TRBV5-6
j_gene: TRBJ2-5
CDR3aa: CASSLDSASGAPQETQYF

v_gene: TRBV4-1
j_gene: TRBJ2-3
CDR3aa: CASSHSLPGQLINRRTDTQYF

v_gene: TRBV7-6
j_gene: TRBJ2-5
CDR3aa: CASSLRPRETQYF

v_gene: TRBV13
j_gene: TRBJ2-3
CDR3aa: CASSSGVTDTQYF

v_gene: TRBV6-5
j_gene: TRBJ1-6
CDR3aa: CASGEEGALHF

v_gene: TRBV21-1
j_gene: TRBJ1-2
CDR3aa: CAQLSEGYGYTF

v_gene: TRBV4-3
j_gene: TRBJ2-5
CDR3aa: CASSQVSPQGRGETQYF

v_gene: TRBV20-1
j_gene: TRBJ2-1
CDR3aa: CSASPGLAGVHAPEQFF

v_gene: TRBV29-1
j_gene: TRBJ1-6
CDR3aa: CSATGQGGSPLHF

v_gene: TRBV5-1
j_gene: TRBJ2-1
CDR3aa: CASSEGPRGEQFF

v_gene: TRBV7-9
j_gene: TRBJ1-6
CDR3aa: CASSLGAGTDNSPLHF

v_gene: TRBV27
j_gene: TRBJ1-6
CDR3aa: CASSLLGTGGSPLHF

v_gene: TRBV5-1
j_gene: TRBJ1-1
CDR3aa: CASSLGSGGGTEAFF

v_gene: TRBV20-1
j_gene: TRBJ1-2
CDR3aa: CSAREPTGGYTF

v_gene: TRBV7-2
j_gene: TRBJ2-3
CDR3aa: CASSSSGGPYTQYF

v_gene: TRBV7-2
j_gene: TRBJ1-1
CDR3aa: CASATHREAFF

v_gene: TRBV7-6
j_gene: TRBJ1-1
CDR3aa: CASSLTRGSAEAFF

v_gene: TRBV20-1
j_gene: TRBJ2-1
CDR3aa: CSASSGLTYNEQFF

v_gene: TRBV6-1
j_gene: TRBJ1-6
CDR3aa: CASSEITAIYNSPLHF

v_gene: TRBV7-6
j_gene: TRBJ2-1
CDR3aa: CASSLVAEYNEQFF

v_gene: TRBV5-1
j_gene: TRBJ2-7
CDR3aa: CASSLAGTGGYEQYF

v_gene: TRBV12-3/TRBV12-4
j_gene: TRBJ1-5
CDR3aa: CASRGSNQPQHF

v_gene: TRBV12-3/TRBV12-4
j_gene: TRBJ1-2
CDR3aa: CASSLWGLRGYTF

v_gene: TRBV20-1
j_gene: TRBJ2-3
CDR3aa: CSARAAGGDTQYF

v_gene: TRBV14
j_gene: TRBJ1-2
CDR3aa: CASSQARSYGYTF

v_gene: TRBV20-1
j_gene: TRBJ1-2
CDR3aa: CSARSPGTYGYTF

v_gene: TRBV6-5
j_gene: TRBJ1-5
CDR3aa: CASSSGSGTGGLQPQHF